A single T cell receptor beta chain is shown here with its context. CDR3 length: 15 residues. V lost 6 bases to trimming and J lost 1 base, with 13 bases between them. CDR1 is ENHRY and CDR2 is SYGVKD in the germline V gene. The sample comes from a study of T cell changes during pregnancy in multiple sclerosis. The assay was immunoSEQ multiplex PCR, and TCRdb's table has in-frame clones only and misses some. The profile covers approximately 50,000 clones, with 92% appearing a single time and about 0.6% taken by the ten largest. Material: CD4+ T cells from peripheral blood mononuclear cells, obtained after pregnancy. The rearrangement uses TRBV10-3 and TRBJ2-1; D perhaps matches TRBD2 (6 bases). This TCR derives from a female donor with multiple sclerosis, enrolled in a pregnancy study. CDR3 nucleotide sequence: TGTGCCATCAGGACGGGAGAACAGTCCTACAATGAGCAGTTCTTC. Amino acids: CAIRTGEQSYNEQFF.